Each of the 10 T cell receptor beta chains below was sequenced from the same sample in a study of cytomegalovirus exposure and HLA in healthy donors. Researchers ran the PCR with 60 Vbeta and 13 Jbeta primers. TCRdb's table, derived via immunoSEQ multiplex PCR, lists solely in-frame clones and lacks some. The sample carries approximately 180,000 clones, about 13% recorded once. Sequenced sample: PBMCs. The source of these receptors is a man in his fifties or sixties in good health and CMV-seropositive.

In its sample, this clone was seen a few times. V gene TRBV29-1 combines with J gene TRBJ2-1; D perhaps matches TRBD2 (5 bases). Germline CDR1 and CDR2: SQVTM and ANQGSEA. There are 12 residues in the CDR3. V was pared by 6 bases and J by 7 bases, with 13 bases between. Here the CDR3 DNA reads TGCAGCGTAGGACTGAATAATAATGAGCAGTTCTTC. Amino acids: CSVGLNNNEQFF.

CDR3 amino acids: CASSSPRGGRNTEAFF. In nucleotides, the CDR3 is TGTGCCAGCAGCAGCCCCCGGGGGGGGCGGAACACTGAAGCTTTCTTT. The V call is TRBV2, the J call TRBJ1-1; tentatively, D is TRBD1 (6 bases). The CDR3 is 16 amino acids. Germline CDR1 SNHLY, CDR2 FYNNEI. With 6 bases removed from V and 1 base from J, the gap between germline ends came to 18 bases. The entire variable domain, with the rest obtained from reference TRBV2 and TRBJ1-1, is as follows: EPEVTQTPSHQVTQMGQEVILRCVPISNHLYFYWYRQILGQKVEFLVSFYNNEISEKSEIFDDQFSVERPDGSNFTLKIRSTKLEDSAMYFCASSSPRGGRNTEAFFGQGTRLTVV.

This clone was detected a few times. The J gene is TRBJ2-5, the V gene TRBV28; D call uncertain. This CDR3 is built from 11 residues. Trimming removed 3 bases from V and 5 bases from J, with 4 bases in between. The germline V gene has CDR1 MDHEN and CDR2 SYDVKM. The CDR3 bases are TGTGCCAGCAGTTTCGTCGAGACCCAGTACTTC. Residues: CASSFVETQYF.

This clone was found a few times. The chain is built from TRBV2 and TRBJ1-2; a weak D match, TRBD1 (6 bases). Looked up from germline, CDR1 is SNHLY and CDR2 is FYNNEI. The V end lost 5 bases, the J end lost 8 bases, and 15 bases lay between the germline ends. CDR3 length: 13 amino acids. The CDR3 bases are TGTGCCAGCAGTTCACAGGGACCACTCGGCTACACCTTC. Protein: CASSSQGPLGYTF.

This clone occurred a few times. The chain employs TRBV25-1 and TRBJ2-7; perhaps TRBD1 as D (5 bases). The V gene lost 6 bases and the J gene lost 1 base, with 10 bases spanning the gap. Germline V gives CDR1 MGHDK, CDR2 SYGVNS. The CDR3 sequence is 13 residues long. CDR3 amino acids: CASSAAGSYEQYF. The DNA for the CDR3 is TGTGCCAGCAGCGCAGCAGGGTCCTACGAGCAGTACTTC.

A few counts support this clone. The rearrangement links TRBV7-9 to TRBJ1-1; 7 positions match TRBD1. V shed 4 bases, J shed 0 bases, and the junction held 11 bases outside the gene matches. Germline assignment: CDR1 SEHNR and CDR2 FQNEAQ (reference sequence). This CDR3 has 17 residues. In nucleotides, the CDR3 is TGTGCCAGCAGCTCCCTTACCGGGACAGACCTGAACACTGAAGCTTTCTTT. As protein: CASSSLTGTDLNTEAFF.

The V call is TRBV4-2, the J call TRBJ2-2; tentatively, D is TRBD2 (7 bases). From germline, CDR1 is LGHNA and CDR2 YNFKEQ. The CDR3 is 18 amino acids. Trimming stripped 4 bases from V and 7 bases from J, with 25 bases between. The CDR3 reads CASSPRGGGAGVSGELFF. The CDR3 nucleotides are TGTGCCAGCAGCCCCCGGGGTGGGGGGGCCGGTGTCAGCGGGGAGCTGTTTTTT.

This chain joins TRBV6-1 and TRBJ1-1; TRBD1 might be the D (5 bases). The V end lost 2 bases, the J end lost 0 bases, and 13 bases lay between the germline ends. This CDR3 is built from 16 residues. Germline V lookup: CDR1 MNHNS, CDR2 SASEGT. The CDR3 loop reads CASSEYQRGMNTEAFF. The DNA of the CDR3 is TGTGCCAGCAGTGAATATCAACGGGGGATGAACACTGAAGCTTTCTTT.

The V and J genes are TRBV6-5 and TRBJ2-1; 8 bases match TRBD1. This CDR3 region has 14 residues. After removal of 5 bases from V and 5 bases from J, the junction contained 5 bases not matched to a gene. Per germline, CDR1 MNHEY and CDR2 SVGAGI. CDR3 coding DNA: TGTGCCAGCAGTCGGACAGGGATCCACAATGAGCAGTTCTTC. This encodes CASSRTGIHNEQFF.

This clone was counted once. The chain has TRBV2 and TRBJ2-5; TRBD1 agrees at 10 bases. Trimming took 4 bases from V and 5 from J; bases not matched to a gene: 7. The CDR3 consists of 15 residues. Germline CDR1 SNHLY, CDR2 FYNNEI. The DNA for the CDR3 is TGTGCCAGCAGTGTTGACAGGGGGCCGAGGGAGACCCAGTACTTC. Translated, it gives CASSVDRGPRETQYF.